The present T cell receptor (beta chain) was sequenced within a study of human T cells and chemical hapten exposure. The library put unique molecular identifiers onto individual cDNA molecules. TCRdb called the RACE reads again in MiXCR, with one record for every CDR3 protein. The data contain around 56,000 distinct CDR3 sequences, roughly a tenth of them singletons. Sample time point: pre-sensitization, week 0. The treatment: therapeutic diphenylcyclopropenone sensitization with weekly scalp DPC. The donor pool consisted of alopecia patients aged 18 to 70 years, considered suitable for DPC. Trimming left V 3 bases short and J 4 bases short, with 10 bases between. CDR3 length: 13 residues. CDR1 DFQATT and CDR2 SNEGSKA come from the germline V gene (reference sequence).

This chain connects TRBV20-1 to TRBJ2-4, with D perhaps matching TRBD1 or TRBD2 (5 bases each). The material was whole blood, obtained in connection with sensitization to the hapten diphenylcyclopropenone (DPC). The sequence was collected from a man aged 40-50 years with alopecia areata. Some clones in this sample may be carry-over from other donors' samples. CDR3 residues: CSARGDGKNIQYF. CDR3 bases: TGCAGTGCTAGGGGGGACGGTAAAAACATTCAGTACTTC.